This T cell receptor (beta chain) appears in the sequencing data of a study of blood T cell repertoires in COVID-19. The CDR3 has 14 amino acids. From germline, CDR1 is KGHDR and CDR2 SFDVKD. V shed 2 bases, J shed 9 bases, and the junction held 6 bases outside the gene matches. Original methodology: Researchers report that nucleated cell counts were estimated from reference gene primer amplification. Sequenced by immunoSEQ multiplex PCR; TCRdb stores in-frame clones only, minus some. V and J calls and clone size are those listed in that table; D and trimming were worked out from the DNA. The sample has almost 200,000 clones; 89% are singletons. This clone came up once. For recovered donors of Cohort 3, there were two negative PCRs, clearance, or symptom resolution.

This chain links TRBV24-1 with TRBJ1-5; 7 nucleotides match TRBD1. The TCR comes from a woman aged 18-29 years who had recovered from COVID-19. The specimen sequenced was PBMCs or T cells enriched from blood (not recorded which). This CDR3 is CATSDWDSSLPQHF. CDR3 in DNA: TGTGCCACCAGTGATTGGGACAGCTCCCTGCCCCAGCATTTT.